This record concerns one TCR beta chain sequence. The antigen is undetermined. This CDR3 comprises 17 residues. From germline, CDR1 is SGHDT and CDR2 YYEEEE. V was cut by 4 bases and J by 0 bases, with 20 bases left in between. Clones were read by immunoSEQ multiplex PCR, and TCRdb kept only the in-frame ones, dropping some. The profile shows around 150,000 clones, roughly nine tenths of them singletons. The data originate from a study of cytomegalovirus exposure and HLA in healthy donors. Turning to the study itself: The roughly 120 validation repertoires matched the 500 to 750 first-cohort repertoires in platform, a later analysis reported. Study outcomes and limitations: Overall, around 160 TCR beta chains were annotated as cytomegalovirus-associated. Three chains tied to CMV proved CMV antigen-specific in vitro. The TCR clusters that emerged in the first cohort tended, a later analysis found, to co-occur in the approximately 120 validation repertoires.

The receptor comes from a woman aged 25 to 39 in good health and CMV-seronegative. Sequencing was carried out using PBMCs. V usage is TRBV5-6 and J usage is TRBJ2-7; D perhaps matches TRBD1 (6 bases). CDR3 DNA: TGTGCCAGCAGCCTACCACCTATGCAGGACAGCTCCTACGAGCAGTACTTC. It is translated as CASSLPPMQDSSYEQYF.